The next 8 T cell receptor beta chains were all read from a single sample in a study of a mutant IDH1 vaccine in newly diagnosed glioma. These receptors have no known antigen. Clones were read by immunoSEQ multiplex PCR, and TCRdb kept only the in-frame ones, dropping some. The sample lists roughly 50,000 clones, roughly 84% seen once, with 5.5% to 8.5% in the top ten. Time point given: week 35, safety follow-up. Vaccination used 300 ug of mutant IDH1 20-mer peptide per dose, with topical imiquimod. Sequencing used PBMCs, obtained from a glioma patient whose treatment included an IDH1 peptide vaccine. The receptors were sampled from a man aged 35-49 years with glioma.

The genes are TRBV9 and TRBJ2-2; D possibly corresponds to TRBD2 (6 bases). Germline values: CDR1 SGDLS, CDR2 YYNGEE. V was clipped by 6 bases and J by 12 bases, with 15 bases between them. The CDR3 is 12 amino acids. CDR3 residues: CASNPRGLKLFF. CDR3 coding DNA: TGTGCCAGCAACCCGCGGGGCCTTAAGCTGTTTTTT.

The genes are TRBV12-2 and TRBJ2-1. TRBV12-2 represents a pseudogene. This CDR3 spans 14 amino acids. The CDR3 DNA is TGTGCAAGTCGCTCAAAACCAGACGGCGATGAGCAGTTCTTC. Translating it yields CASRSKPDGDEQFF.

The genes are TRBV6-1 and TRBJ1-2; no clear D. The CDR3 covers 14 residues. The germline gives CDR1 MNHNS, CDR2 SASEGT. Trimming took 6 bases from V and 0 from J, leaving 11 bases between them. CDR3 region: CASSGVATNYGYTF. Written as DNA, the CDR3 is TGTGCCAGCAGCGGTGTAGCTACTAACTATGGCTACACCTTC.

This chain links TRBV4-1 with TRBJ1-4, with D unresolved. Between the trimmed V and J ends, which lost 4 bases and 8 bases, there was a span of 17 bases. Per germline, CDR1 MGHRA and CDR2 YSYEKL. This CDR3 region has 15 residues. The CDR3 DNA is TGCGCCAGCAGCCCTGAGACGGTGGAGTGGGAAAAACTGTTTTTT. This codes for CASSPETVEWEKLFF.

This clone was counted once. V gene TRBV18 combines with J gene TRBJ1-5, with D possibly matching TRBD1 (6 bases). The V gene's germline CDR1 is KGHSH and CDR2 LQKENI. V lost 2 bases and J 3 bases, leaving 11 bases between the germline ends. CDR3 size: 15 residues. The DNA of the CDR3 is TGTGCCAGCTCACCATTAGGGGGACTCAATCAGCCCCAGCATTTT. This encodes CASSPLGGLNQPQHF.

The chain combines TRBV11-2 with TRBJ2-7; 8 bases agree with TRBD1. The CDR3 covers 14 residues. The V segment lost 5 bases and the J segment 0 bases; nucleotides outside the gene matches: 3. Per germline, CDR1 SGHAT and CDR2 FQNNGV. In DNA form, the CDR3 reads TGTGCCAGCAGCCAAACAGGGGGCTCCTACGAGCAGTACTTC. Encoded protein: CASSQTGGSYEQYF.

The J gene is TRBJ1-1, the V gene TRBV6-5; TRBD1 is a possible D gene (6 bases). CDR3 length: 14 amino acids. Germline CDR1 and CDR2: MNHEY and SVGAGI. Trimming cost V 6 bases and J 0 bases, with 11 bases left between them. CDR3 amino acids: CASRSGQLNTEAFF. The CDR3 nucleotides read TGTGCCAGCAGGTCCGGACAGCTGAACACTGAAGCTTTCTTT.

This clone was detected a few times. The chain couples TRBV5-4 to TRBJ2-7; 7 nucleotides match TRBD2. CDR3 length: 14 amino acids. Germline CDR1 SGHNT, CDR2 YYREEE (reference sequence). J gave up 5 bases and V 0 bases, and 5 bases lay outside the gene matches. CDR3 amino acids: CASSLGRRGDEQYF. CDR3 coding DNA: TGTGCCAGCAGCTTGGGGCGTCGGGGGGACGAGCAGTACTTC. Complete variable domain (other parts from reference TRBV5-4 and TRBJ2-7): ETGVTQSPTHLIKTRGQQVTLRCSSQSGHNTVSWYQQALGQGPQFIFQYYREEENGRGNFPPRFSGLQFPNYSSELNVNALELDDSALYLCASSLGRRGDEQYFGPGTRLTVT.